The 12 T cell receptor beta chains given below trace back to one sample, sequenced in a study of CD8+ T cells in alopecia areata. cDNA prepared by RNA extraction and subsequent reverse transcription served as the template for sequencing. The protocol was immunoSEQ multiplex PCR, while the TCRdb copy is restricted to in-frame clones and leaves out a portion. The sample has approximately 120,000 clones, over 60% seen once. The sample's treatment: oral pan-JAK inhibitor, 5-10 mg twice daily. The sequenced sample was CD4+ T cells sorted from blood, obtained at week 4, from a patient treated with tofacitinib. These receptors were taken from a human donor with alopecia areata.

The chain links TRBV25-1 to TRBJ2-1, with 8 bases fitting TRBD1. The germline CDR1 and CDR2 sequences are MGHDK and SYGVNS. Losses at the gene ends were 4 bases for V and 5 bases for J; bases not matched to a gene: 10. This CDR3 region has 16 residues. CDR3 sequence (DNA): TGTGCCAGCAGTGCGCCGTTTGCAGGGGGCAACAATGAGCAGTTCTTC. Translating gives CASSAPFAGGNNEQFF.

This clone appeared once. J is TRBJ2-3 and V is TRBV4-3; no clear D gene. The CDR3 has 13 residues. Per germline, CDR1 LGHNA and CDR2 YSLEER. V was shortened by 0 bases and J by 6 bases, with 7 bases between the two germline ends. The CDR3 DNA is TGCGCCAGCAGCCAAGATGTAGGGGATACGCAGTATTTT. This sequence encodes CASSQDVGDTQYF.

The chain carries TRBV7-2 and TRBJ1-2; D ambiguous. Germline V gene sequence: CDR1 SGHTA, CDR2 FQGNSA. V shed 4 bases and J shed 9 bases, with 9 bases lying between them. The CDR3 loop spans 11 amino acids. The CDR3 spells CASSSLLSYTF. Here the CDR3 DNA reads TGTGCCAGCAGCTCCCTACTAAGCTACACCTTC. The variable domain in full, with the rest retrieved from reference TRBV7-2 and TRBJ1-2, is GAGVSQSPSNKVTEKGKDVELRCDPISGHTALYWYRQSLGQGLEFLIYFQGNSAPDKSGLPSDRFSAERTGGSVSTLTIQRTQQEDSAVYLCASSSLLSYTFGSGTRLTVV.

The chain links TRBV10-3 to TRBJ1-4, with D perhaps TRBD1 (5 bases). Germline CDR1 is ENHRY and CDR2 is SYGVKD. The germline V and J ends were trimmed by 3 bases and 0 bases, with 14 bases remaining between them. The CDR3 runs to 17 residues. CDR3 in amino acids: CAISDKGTPATNEKLFF. CDR3 DNA: TGTGCCATCAGTGATAAGGGGACGCCGGCAACTAATGAAAAACTGTTTTTT.

V gene TRBV29-1 combines with J gene TRBJ2-3; either TRBD1 or TRBD2 may fit D (5 bases each). CDR1 SQVTM and CDR2 ANQGSEA come from the germline V gene. The CDR3 loop spans 13 amino acids. V gave up 8 bases and J gave up 5 bases, with 17 bases separating them. In nucleotides, the CDR3 is TGCAGCTCCCTTGGGGGATGGGAAGATACGCAGTATTTT. Translation: CSSLGGWEDTQYF.

This clone occurred a few times. This chain links TRBV29-1 with TRBJ2-3; D may be TRBD2 (5 bases). This CDR3 spans 13 amino acids. Trimming pared 2 bases from V and 2 bases from J, leaving 8 bases between. The V gene's germline CDR1 is SQVTM and CDR2 ANQGSEA. As DNA, the CDR3 is TGCAGCGTTGAACGTGACTACACAGATACGCAGTATTTT. It yields the protein CSVERDYTDTQYF.

The CDR3 DNA sequence: TGCGCCAGCAGCCCCCGACAGGGGGCCCGGTCACCCCTCCACTTT. The encoded protein is CASSPRQGARSPLHF. The chain employs TRBV5-1 and TRBJ1-6; 10 bases fit TRBD1. CDR1 and CDR2 (germline): SGHRS, YFSETQ. J gave up 10 bases and V 4 bases, and 8 bases lay outside the gene matches. The length of the CDR3 is 15 residues.

The gene calls are TRBV5-1 and TRBJ2-1; no firm D call. V gave up 4 bases and J gave up 5 bases, with 16 bases separating them. Germline CDR1 SGHRS, CDR2 YFSETQ. The CDR3 loop spans 15 amino acids. The DNA of the CDR3 is TGCGCCAGCAGCCATGACATAGGGTACAACAATGAGCAGTTCTTC. It encodes CASSHDIGYNNEQFF.

The chain recombines TRBV29-1 with TRBJ2-5; weak D call: TRBD1 (6 bases). Trimming shortened V by 7 bases and J by 3 bases, and 21 bases separated the two germline ends. Germline V lookup: CDR1 SQVTM, CDR2 ANQGSEA. The CDR3 sequence is 15 residues long. CDR3 region: CSATRATGTKETQYF. CDR3 DNA: TGCAGCGCCACTAGAGCTACAGGGACAAAAGAGACCCAGTACTTC.

This chain joins TRBV29-1 and TRBJ1-1, with a possible D match to TRBD1 (5 bases). This CDR3 comprises 13 residues. Germline V CDR1 and CDR2: SQVTM, ANQGSEA. V was clipped by 3 bases and J by 3 bases, with 11 bases between them. The CDR3 sequence is CSVEGSRDTEAFF. In nucleotides, the CDR3 is TGCAGCGTTGAGGGAAGCAGGGACACTGAAGCTTTCTTT.

Worth noting for this clone: This specimen includes other DNA sequences encoding the same CDR3. The chain links TRBV29-1 to TRBJ2-1; TRBD2 matches at 11 bases. From germline, CDR1 is SQVTM and CDR2 ANQGSEA. Trimming at V came to 3 bases and at J to 0 bases, leaving 10 bases not matched to a gene. This CDR3 has 18 residues. The CDR3 region is CSVESGLAGGSSYNEQFF. The DNA for the CDR3 is TGCAGCGTTGAGTCGGGTCTAGCGGGGGGATCCTCCTACAATGAGCAGTTCTTC.

V gene TRBV30 combines with J gene TRBJ1-2; no reliable D call. CDR3 length: 13 residues. Trimming took 4 bases from V and 2 from J, leaving 11 bases between them. CDR1 GTSNPN and CDR2 SVGIG come from the germline V gene (reference sequence). The CDR3 nucleotides read TGTGCCTGGACCAAGCGGGCGAACTATGGCTACACCTTC. Amino acid sequence: CAWTKRANYGYTF.